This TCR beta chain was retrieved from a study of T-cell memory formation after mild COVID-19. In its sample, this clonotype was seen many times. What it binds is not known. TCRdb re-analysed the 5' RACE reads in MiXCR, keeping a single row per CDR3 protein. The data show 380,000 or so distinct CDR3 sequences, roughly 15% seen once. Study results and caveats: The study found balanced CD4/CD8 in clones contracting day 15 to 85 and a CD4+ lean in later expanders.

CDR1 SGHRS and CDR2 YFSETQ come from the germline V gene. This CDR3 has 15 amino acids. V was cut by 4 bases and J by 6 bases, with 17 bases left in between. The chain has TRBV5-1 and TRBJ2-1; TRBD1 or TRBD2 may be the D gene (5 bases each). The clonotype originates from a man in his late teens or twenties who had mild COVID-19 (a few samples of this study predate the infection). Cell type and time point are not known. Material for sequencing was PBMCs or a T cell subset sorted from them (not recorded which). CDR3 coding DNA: TGCGCCAGCAGCCAAACCTGGGGGAGCGGCAATGAGCAGTTCTTC. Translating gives CASSQTWGSGNEQFF.